Detailed here is one T cell receptor (beta chain). Trimming stripped 5 bases from V and 7 bases from J, with 27 bases between. In germline, CDR1 is MDHEN, CDR2 SYDVKM. CDR3 size: 17 residues. This specimen comes from a study of blood T cell repertoires in COVID-19. Study background: Samples representing acute and convalescent COVID-19 were sourced from the United States, Italy and Spain. T cells, B-cell-depleted T cells, or PBMCs supplied cDNA or gDNA.

In the source study's methods: Scientists estimated how many nucleated cells there were by amplifying reference gene primers. Here immunoSEQ multiplex PCR was the method, and the copy in TCRdb shows in-frame clones only, minus some. V and J calls and clone size are those listed in that table; D and trimming were worked out from the DNA. The sample has approximately 310,000 clones, around 87% seen once. The sequence was obtained from a woman aged 45-65 years who had recovered from COVID-19. Sequences were obtained from peripheral blood. The chain employs TRBV28 and TRBJ2-7; maybe TRBD2 (6 bases). The CDR3 reads CASSPNPLGREFEEQYF. Here the CDR3 DNA reads TGTGCCAGCAGTCCGAACCCCCTTGGACGGGAGTTTGAAGAGCAGTACTTC.